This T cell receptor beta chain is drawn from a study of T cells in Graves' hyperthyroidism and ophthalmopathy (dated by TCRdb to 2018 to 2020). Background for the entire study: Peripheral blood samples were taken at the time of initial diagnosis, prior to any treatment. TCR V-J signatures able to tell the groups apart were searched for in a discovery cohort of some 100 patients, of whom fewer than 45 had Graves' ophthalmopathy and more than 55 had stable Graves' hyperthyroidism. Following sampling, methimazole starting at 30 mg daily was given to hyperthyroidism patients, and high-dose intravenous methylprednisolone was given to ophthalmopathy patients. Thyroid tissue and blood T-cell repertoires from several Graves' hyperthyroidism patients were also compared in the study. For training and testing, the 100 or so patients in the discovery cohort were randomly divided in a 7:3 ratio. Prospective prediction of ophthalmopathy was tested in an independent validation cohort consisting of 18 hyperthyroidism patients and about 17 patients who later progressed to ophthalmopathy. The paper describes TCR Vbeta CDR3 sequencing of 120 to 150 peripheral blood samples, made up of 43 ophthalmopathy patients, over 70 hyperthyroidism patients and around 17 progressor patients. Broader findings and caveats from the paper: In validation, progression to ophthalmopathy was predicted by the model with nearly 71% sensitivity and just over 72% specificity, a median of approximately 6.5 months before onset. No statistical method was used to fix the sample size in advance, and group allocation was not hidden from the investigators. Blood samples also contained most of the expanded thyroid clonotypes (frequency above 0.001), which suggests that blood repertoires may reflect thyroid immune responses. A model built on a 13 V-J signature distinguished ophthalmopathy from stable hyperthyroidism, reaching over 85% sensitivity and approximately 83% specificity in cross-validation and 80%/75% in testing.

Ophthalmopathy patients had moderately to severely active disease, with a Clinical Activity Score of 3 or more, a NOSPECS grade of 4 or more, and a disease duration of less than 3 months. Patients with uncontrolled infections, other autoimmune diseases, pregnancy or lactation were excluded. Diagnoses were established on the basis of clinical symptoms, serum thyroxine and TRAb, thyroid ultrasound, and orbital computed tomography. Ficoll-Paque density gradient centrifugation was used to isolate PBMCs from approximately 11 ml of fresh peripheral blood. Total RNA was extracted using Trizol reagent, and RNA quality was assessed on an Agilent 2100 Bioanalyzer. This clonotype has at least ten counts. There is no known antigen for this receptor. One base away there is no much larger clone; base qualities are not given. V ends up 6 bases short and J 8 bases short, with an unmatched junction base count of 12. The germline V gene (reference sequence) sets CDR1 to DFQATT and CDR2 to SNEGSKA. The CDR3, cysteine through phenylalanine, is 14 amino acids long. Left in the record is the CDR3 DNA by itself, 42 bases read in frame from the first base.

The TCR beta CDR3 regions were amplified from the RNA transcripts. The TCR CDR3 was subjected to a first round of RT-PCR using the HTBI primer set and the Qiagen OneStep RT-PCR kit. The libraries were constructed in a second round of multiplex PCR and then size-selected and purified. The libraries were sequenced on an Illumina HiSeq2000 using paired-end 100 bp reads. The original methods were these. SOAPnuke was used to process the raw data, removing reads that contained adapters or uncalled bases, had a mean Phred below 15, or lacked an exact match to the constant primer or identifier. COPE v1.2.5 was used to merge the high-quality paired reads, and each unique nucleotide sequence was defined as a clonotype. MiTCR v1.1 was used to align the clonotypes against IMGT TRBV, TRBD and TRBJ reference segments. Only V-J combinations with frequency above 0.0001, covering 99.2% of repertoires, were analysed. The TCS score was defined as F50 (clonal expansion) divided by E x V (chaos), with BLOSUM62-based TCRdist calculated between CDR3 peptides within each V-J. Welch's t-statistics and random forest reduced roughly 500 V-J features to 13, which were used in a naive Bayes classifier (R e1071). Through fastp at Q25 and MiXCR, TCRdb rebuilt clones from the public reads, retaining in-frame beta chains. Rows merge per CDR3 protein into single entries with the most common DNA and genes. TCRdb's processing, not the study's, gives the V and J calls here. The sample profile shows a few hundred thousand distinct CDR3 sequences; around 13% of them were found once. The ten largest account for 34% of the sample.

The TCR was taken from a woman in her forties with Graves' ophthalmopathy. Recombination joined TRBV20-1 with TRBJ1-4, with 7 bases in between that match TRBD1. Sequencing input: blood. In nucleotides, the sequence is TGCAGTGCCCACGATAGGGGGCGCCTAGAAAAACTGTTTTTT. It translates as CSAHDRGRLEKLFF.